The clone carrying this T cell receptor beta chain came up many times. Its cognate antigen is unknown. This sample is drawn from a study of T cells in Graves' hyperthyroidism and ophthalmopathy. What was amplified from RNA transcripts were TCR beta CDR3 regions. First-round RT-PCR targeting the TCR CDR3 was performed with the HTBI primer set. One entry per CDR3 protein, called by TCRdb with MiXCR from the multiplex PCR reads. This sample carries 700,000 or so distinct CDR3 sequences, about 14% of them seen once, and the ten largest clones take 9.5% to 15%. There are 15 residues in the CDR3. CDR1 and CDR2 (germline): KGHSH, LQKENI. V shed 0 bases and J shed 1 base, with 7 bases lying between them. Diagnoses were established using clinical symptoms, serum thyroxine and TRAb, thyroid ultrasound and orbital computed tomography. Study results and caveats: Most thyroid clonotypes that were expanded above 0.001 also turned up in blood. Researchers report that a 13 V-J model separated ophthalmopathy from stable hyperthyroidism.

Material: blood. V and J are TRBV18 and TRBJ1-3; no definite D call. The clonotype comes from a woman between 45 and 60 years old with Graves' ophthalmopathy. The chain's CDR3 is CASSPPRGSGNTIYF. For the CDR3, the DNA is TGTGCCAGCTCACCACCGAGAGGATCTGGAAACACCATATATTTT. Based on the CDR3 plus reference TRBV18 and TRBJ1-3, the full variable domain is NAGVMQNPRHLVRRRGQEARLRCSPMKGHSHVYWYRQLPEEGLKFMVYLQKENIIDESGMPKERFSAEFPKEGPSILRIQQVVRGDSAAYFCASSPPRGSGNTIYFGEGSWLTVV.